Shown below are 4 T cell receptor beta chains from a single sample sequenced in a study of CD8+CD57+ T cells in acquired aplastic anemia. It was patients with CD8+CD57+ cell expansion by flow cytometry who were chosen for sequencing. Genomic DNA provided the template from which TCR beta VDJ and CDR3 profiles were obtained. TCRdb recomputed calls from the reads with MiXCR, one row per CDR3 protein. In the table there are 150,000 to 200,000 distinct CDR3 sequences, about 45% of which are singletons. Input material: sorted CD4+, CD8+, or CD8+CD57+ T cells (not recorded which) from PBMCs. The source is a human donor with aplastic anemia.

The V gene is TRBV2, the J gene TRBJ1-2; D uncertain. In germline, CDR1 is SNHLY, CDR2 FYNNEI. V lost 6 bases to trimming and J lost 5 bases, with 13 bases between them. CDR3 length equals 13 residues. The CDR3 is CASSEMVLYGYTF. CDR3 sequence (DNA): TGTGCCAGCAGCGAAATGGTCTTGTATGGCTACACCTTC.

The chain links TRBV10-3 to TRBJ2-3; 7 nucleotides align to TRBD2. The CDR3 loop spans 13 amino acids. Germline V gene lookup returns CDR1 ENHRY and CDR2 SYGVKD. The V segment lost 7 bases and the J segment 4 bases; nucleotides outside the gene matches: 5. This chain's CDR3 is CAITRERADTQYF. CDR3 bases: TGTGCCATCACGCGGGAGCGAGCAGATACGCAGTATTTT.

This clonotype was picked up many times. The rearrangement links TRBV5-4 to TRBJ2-1; 11 positions match TRBD2. This CDR3 has 14 amino acids. Germline V gene sequence: CDR1 SGHNT, CDR2 YYREEE (reference sequence). Unmatched junction bases numbered 6, after V lost 10 bases and J lost 3 bases. The CDR3: CAGHSGGVYNEQFF. The CDR3 bases are TGTGCCGGACATAGCGGGGGGGTCTACAATGAGCAGTTCTTC.

This clonotype appeared many times. The chain has TRBV11-1 and TRBJ1-4; 7 nucleotides line up with TRBD1. CDR3 size: 20 residues. V lost 1 base and J lost 4; bases outside the gene matches: 18. CDR1 and CDR2 (germline): SGHAT, FQDESV (reference sequence). CDR3 region: CASSLGRPGRQGGDNEKLFF. The CDR3 nucleotides read TGTGCCAGCAGCTTAGGCCGACCAGGCAGACAGGGTGGGGATAATGAAAAACTGTTTTTT.